These 8 T cell receptor beta chains originate from one sample sequenced in a study of identical twins. MiXCR was run by TCRdb on the 5' RACE reads, yielding one entry per CDR3 protein. The sample yields some 500,000 distinct CDR3 sequences, 14% seen once. The sample also formed part of further work on yellow fever vaccine responses in identical twins.

The sequencing sample was made of CD4+ T cells sorted from blood. Receptor source: a woman younger than 30 in good health.

The chain links TRBV12-3 or TRBV12-4 to TRBJ1-6; TRBD1 aligns across 7 bases. Unmatched junction bases numbered 10, after V lost 7 bases and J lost 10 bases. The CDR3 has 14 residues. CDR3 protein: CASTPTGMRSPLHF. CDR3 in DNA: TGTGCCAGCACCCCGACAGGGATGAGGTCACCCCTCCACTTT.

The chain carries TRBV28 and TRBJ2-7; 8 positions agree with TRBD2. Germline V gene lookup returns CDR1 MDHEN and CDR2 SYDVKM. Trimming at V came to 2 bases and at J to 4 bases, leaving 4 bases not matched to a gene. This CDR3 has 14 amino acids. The DNA of the CDR3 is TGTGCCAGCAGTTTAAGACTAGCGAATTACGAGCAGTACTTC. Its protein is CASSLRLANYEQYF.

This clonotype was found a few times. The V call is TRBV5-5, the J call TRBJ2-1, with 12 bases fitting TRBD2. V dropped 4 bases and J dropped 7; count of bases not matched to a gene: 6. CDR3 length: 15 amino acids. CDR1 is SGHKS, CDR2 YYEKEE, per germline (reference sequence). CDR3 sequence (DNA): TGTGCCAGCAGCACGACTAGCGGGGGTCTGAATGAGCAGTTCTTC. Amino acids: CASSTTSGGLNEQFF.

This clonotype was recorded a few times. The V call is TRBV6-5, the J call TRBJ2-5; D remains ambiguous. The V gene lost 0 bases and the J gene lost 1 base, with 6 bases spanning the gap. Germline lookup yields CDR1 MNHEY and CDR2 SVGAGI. The CDR3 consists of 14 residues. The DNA of the CDR3 is TGTGCCAGCAGTTACTCGTTGGTCCAAGAGACCCAGTACTTC. Amino acid sequence: CASSYSLVQETQYF.

This clonotype turned up a few times. J is TRBJ2-7 and V is TRBV11-2; D is perhaps TRBD1 (6 bases). V lost 3 bases and J lost 3, with 15 bases in between. This CDR3 region has 15 residues. CDR1 is SGHAT, CDR2 FQNNGV, per germline. The CDR3 is CASSLAGQKYYEQYF. In DNA, the CDR3 is TGTGCCAGCAGCTTGGCCGGACAGAAGTACTACGAGCAGTACTTC.

The chain uses TRBV7-3 and TRBJ2-3; 15 positions match TRBD2. Germline V gene lookup returns CDR1 SGHTA and CDR2 FQGTGA. The ends lost 4 bases at V and 6 bases at J; junction bases unmatched: 5. CDR3 length equals 16 residues. The CDR3 loop is CASSSGLAGGLDTQYF. CDR3 DNA sequence: TGTGCCAGCAGCTCGGGACTAGCGGGGGGTTTGGATACGCAGTATTTT.

This chain joins TRBV10-3 and TRBJ2-6; D perhaps matches TRBD1 (6 bases). CDR1 and CDR2 from the germline V gene are ENHRY and SYGVKD. V lost 5 bases to trimming and J lost 3 bases, with 11 bases between them. This CDR3 contains 15 residues. This CDR3 reads CAISQGQSGANVLTF. The DNA for the CDR3 is TGTGCCATCAGTCAGGGACAAAGTGGGGCCAACGTCCTGACTTTC.

The J gene is TRBJ2-7, the V gene TRBV3-1; D remains unclear. The CDR3 sequence is 13 residues long. Between the trimmed V and J ends, which lost 1 base and 5 bases, there was a span of 9 bases. Germline V CDR1 and CDR2: LGHDT, YNNKEL (reference sequence). The CDR3 is CASSQGAWNEQYF. Here the CDR3 DNA reads TGTGCCAGCAGCCAAGGGGCGTGGAACGAGCAGTACTTC.